The rows below give T cell receptor beta chains drawn from one sample of a study of control samples from healthy donors and cancer patients. Method: immunoSEQ multiplex PCR; TCRdb's copy keeps in-frame clones and lacks some. The sample lists around 110,000 clones; 80% to 90% were seen once. The sequencing sample was made of PBMCs. These receptors came from a woman aged 45-60 years with colorectal cancer. Each CDR3 is given with its conserved first and last residue. D genes are given only for firm matches. A row's size may be missing; if present it is once, few, many or a size class.

J,size,D,V,CDR3,DNA
TRBJ2-5,.,TRBD1,TRBV3-1/TRBV3-2,CASSQRRTGYQETQYF,TGTGCCAGCAGCCAGCGAAGGACAGGGTACCAAGAGACCCAGTACTTC
TRBJ2-1,.,TRBD2,TRBV3-1/TRBV3-2,CASSQAGRGGVEQFF,TGTGCCAGCAGCCAAGCCGGGCGGGGGGGCGTTGAGCAGTTCTTC
TRBJ2-1,.,.,TRBV9,CASSVAEGGTGNEQFF,TGTGCCAGCAGCGTAGCCGAAGGGGGGACGGGCAATGAGCAGTTCTTC
TRBJ2-1,.,.,TRBV9,CASSPSGNEQFF,TGTGCCAGCAGCCCCTCGGGGAATGAGCAGTTCTTC
TRBJ1-5,.,.,TRBV28,CASRPGGGHQPQHF,TGTGCCAGCAGGCCTGGCGGGGGCCATCAGCCCCAGCATTTT
TRBJ1-1,.,.,TRBV6-2/TRBV6-3,CASSYPSGQGHTEAFF,TGTGCCAGCAGTTACCCCTCGGGGCAAGGACACACTGAAGCTTTCTTT
TRBJ2-1,once,.,TRBV5-1,CASSLVPRQGQFF,TGCGCCAGCAGCTTGGTGCCCCGGCAGGGGCAGTTCTTC
TRBJ1-1,.,.,TRBV6-2/TRBV6-3,CASSGPGRMNTEAFF,TGTGCCAGCAGTGGTCCGGGACGGATGAACACTGAAGCTTTCTTT
TRBJ1-1,.,.,TRBV19,CASSITGGTLWDTEAFF,TGTGCCAGTAGTATTACGGGGGGGACACTCTGGGACACTGAAGCTTTCTTT
TRBJ1-1,.,.,TRBV28,CASSLGAGVNTEAFF,TGTGCCAGCAGTCTCGGGGCGGGGGTGAACACTGAAGCTTTCTTT
TRBJ1-1,.,TRBD1,TRBV5-1,CASSLDPTGGKETEAFF,TGCGCCAGCAGCTTGGACCCAACAGGGGGCAAGGAGACTGAAGCTTTCTTT
TRBJ1-4,.,.,TRBV11-2,CASSFSGATNEKLFF,TGTGCCAGCAGCTTCTCAGGTGCAACTAATGAAAAACTGTTTTTT
TRBJ1-1,.,.,TRBV19,CASSDEPNTEAFF,TGTGCCAGTTCCGACGAGCCGAACACTGAAGCTTTCTTT
TRBJ2-7,.,TRBD1,TRBV27,CASSPTTGTGYEQYF,TGTGCCAGCAGTCCAACGACAGGGACGGGCTACGAGCAGTACTTC
TRBJ2-1,.,TRBD2,TRBV20-1,CSASDGLAGGRWEQFF,TGCAGTGCTAGTGACGGGTTGGCGGGGGGTAGATGGGAGCAGTTCTTC
TRBJ2-7,.,TRBD2,TRBV15,CATSRAAGLAGYEQYF,TGTGCCACCAGCAGAGCGGCGGGACTAGCGGGGTACGAGCAGTACTTC